This section outlines one T cell receptor (beta chain) sequence together with its context. Responder cells labeled with CFSE (around 200,000) were co-plated with irradiated stimulator cells labeled with violet dye (around 200,000). The data were obtained in a study of graft-versus-host responses after intestinal transplantation. TCRdb's table, derived via immunoSEQ multiplex PCR, lists solely in-frame clones and lacks some. The sample carries 20,000 or so clones, 33% recorded once. Unmatched junction bases numbered 3, after V lost 2 bases and J lost 0 bases. The V gene's germline CDR1 is SEHNR and CDR2 FQNEAQ (reference sequence). This CDR3 is 15 amino acids long. Overall study results and limits: Recipient marrow showed GvH clones, some seen first in ileum or blood.

This clonotype was obtained from a human patient who received an intestinal transplant. The chain has TRBV7-9 and TRBJ1-1, with 7 bases fitting TRBD1. The starting material was alloreactive CD8+ T cells from a mixed lymphocyte reaction culture, obtained before intestinal transplant. Subset denoted: CFSE-low proliferating T cells sorted from roughly six-day pre-transplant mixed lymphocyte reaction (GvH or HvG direction). The CDR3 reads CASSLSRGMNTEAFF. CDR3 coding DNA: TGTGCCAGCAGCTTAAGCAGGGGGATGAACACTGAAGCTTTCTTT.